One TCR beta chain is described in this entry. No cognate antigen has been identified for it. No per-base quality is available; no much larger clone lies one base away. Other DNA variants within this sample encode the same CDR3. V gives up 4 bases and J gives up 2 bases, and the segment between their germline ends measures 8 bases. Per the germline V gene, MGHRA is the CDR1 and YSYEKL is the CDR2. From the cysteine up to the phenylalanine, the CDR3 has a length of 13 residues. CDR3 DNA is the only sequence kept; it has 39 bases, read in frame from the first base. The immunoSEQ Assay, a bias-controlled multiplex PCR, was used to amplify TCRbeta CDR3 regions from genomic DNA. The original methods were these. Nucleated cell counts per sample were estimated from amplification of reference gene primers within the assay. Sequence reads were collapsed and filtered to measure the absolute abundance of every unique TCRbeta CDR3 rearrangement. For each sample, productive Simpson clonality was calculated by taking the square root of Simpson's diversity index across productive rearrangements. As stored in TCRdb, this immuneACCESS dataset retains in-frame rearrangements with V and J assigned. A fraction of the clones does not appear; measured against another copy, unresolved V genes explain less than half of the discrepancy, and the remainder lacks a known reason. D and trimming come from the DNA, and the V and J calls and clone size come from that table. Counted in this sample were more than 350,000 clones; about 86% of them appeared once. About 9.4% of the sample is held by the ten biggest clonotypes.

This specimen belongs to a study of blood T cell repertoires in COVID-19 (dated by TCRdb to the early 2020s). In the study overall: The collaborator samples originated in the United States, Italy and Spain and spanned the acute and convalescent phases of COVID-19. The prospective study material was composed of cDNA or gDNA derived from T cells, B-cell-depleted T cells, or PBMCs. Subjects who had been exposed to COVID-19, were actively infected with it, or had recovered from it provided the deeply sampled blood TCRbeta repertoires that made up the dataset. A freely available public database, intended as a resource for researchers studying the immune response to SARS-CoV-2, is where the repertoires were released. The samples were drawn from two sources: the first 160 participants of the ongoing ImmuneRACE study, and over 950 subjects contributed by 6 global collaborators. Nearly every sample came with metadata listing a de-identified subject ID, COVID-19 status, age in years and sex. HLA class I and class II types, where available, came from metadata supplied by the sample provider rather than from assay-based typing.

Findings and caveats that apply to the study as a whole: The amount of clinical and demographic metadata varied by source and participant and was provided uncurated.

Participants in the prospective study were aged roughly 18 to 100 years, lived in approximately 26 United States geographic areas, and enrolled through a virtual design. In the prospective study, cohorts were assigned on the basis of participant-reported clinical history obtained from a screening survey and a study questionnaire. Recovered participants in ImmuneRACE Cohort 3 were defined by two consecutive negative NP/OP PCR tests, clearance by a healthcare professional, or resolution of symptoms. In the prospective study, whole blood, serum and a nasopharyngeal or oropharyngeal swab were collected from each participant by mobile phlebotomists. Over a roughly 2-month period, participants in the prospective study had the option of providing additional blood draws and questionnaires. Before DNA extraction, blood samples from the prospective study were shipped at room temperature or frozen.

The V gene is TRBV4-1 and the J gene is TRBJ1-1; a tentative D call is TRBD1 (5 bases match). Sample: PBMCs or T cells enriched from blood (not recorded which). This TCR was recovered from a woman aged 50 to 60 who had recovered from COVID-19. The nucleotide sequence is TGCGCCAGCAGCCTACAGGTTAACACTGAAGCTTTCTTT. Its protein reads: CASSLQVNTEAFF.